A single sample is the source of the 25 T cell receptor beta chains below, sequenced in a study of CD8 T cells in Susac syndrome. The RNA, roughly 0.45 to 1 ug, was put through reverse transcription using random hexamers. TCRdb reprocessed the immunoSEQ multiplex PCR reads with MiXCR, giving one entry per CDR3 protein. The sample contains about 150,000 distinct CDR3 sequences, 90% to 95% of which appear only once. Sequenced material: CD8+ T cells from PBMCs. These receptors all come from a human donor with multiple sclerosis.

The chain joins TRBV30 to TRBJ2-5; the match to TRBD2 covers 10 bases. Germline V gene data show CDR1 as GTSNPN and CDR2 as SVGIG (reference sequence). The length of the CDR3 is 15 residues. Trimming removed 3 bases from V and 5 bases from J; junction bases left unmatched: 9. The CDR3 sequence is CAWSLAGGPRETQYF. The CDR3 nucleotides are TGTGCCTGGAGCTTAGCGGGGGGCCCCCGGGAGACCCAGTACTTC.

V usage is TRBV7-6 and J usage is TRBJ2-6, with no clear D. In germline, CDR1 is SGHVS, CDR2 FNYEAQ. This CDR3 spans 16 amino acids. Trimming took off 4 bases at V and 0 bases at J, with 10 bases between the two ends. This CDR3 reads CASSSHQSSGANVLTF. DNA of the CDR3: TGTGCCAGCAGCTCCCACCAGAGCTCTGGGGCCAACGTCCTGACTTTC.

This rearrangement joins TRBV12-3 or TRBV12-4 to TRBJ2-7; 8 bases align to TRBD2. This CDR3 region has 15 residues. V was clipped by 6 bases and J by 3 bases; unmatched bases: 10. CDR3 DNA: TGTGCCAGCAGGTGGAGCGGGGGAGGATTCTACGAGCAGTACTTC. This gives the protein CASRWSGGGFYEQYF.

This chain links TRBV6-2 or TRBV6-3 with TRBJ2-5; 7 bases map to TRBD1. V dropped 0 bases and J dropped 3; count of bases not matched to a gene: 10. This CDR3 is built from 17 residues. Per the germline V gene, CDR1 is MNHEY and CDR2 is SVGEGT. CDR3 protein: CASSYSGPTGREETQYF. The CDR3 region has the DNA TGTGCCAGCAGTTACTCTGGACCGACAGGGCGGGAAGAGACCCAGTACTTC.

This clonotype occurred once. This CDR3 reads CASSVGTRGITDTQYF. The CDR3 DNA follows: TGTGCCAGCAGCGTAGGAACGAGGGGGATCACAGATACGCAGTATTTT. V is TRBV9 and J is TRBJ2-3, with D tentatively TRBD1 (6 bases). Germline loops: CDR1 SGDLS, CDR2 YYNGEE. Between the trimmed V and J ends, which lost 0 bases and 2 bases, there was a span of 13 bases. This CDR3 spans 16 amino acids.

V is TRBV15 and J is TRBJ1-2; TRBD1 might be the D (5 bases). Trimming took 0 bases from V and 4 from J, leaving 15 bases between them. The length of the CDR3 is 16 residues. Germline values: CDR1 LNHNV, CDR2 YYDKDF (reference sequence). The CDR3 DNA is TGTGCCACCAGCAGAGATTCAGGGCAAATCTTCTATGGCTACACCTTC. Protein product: CATSRDSGQIFYGYTF.

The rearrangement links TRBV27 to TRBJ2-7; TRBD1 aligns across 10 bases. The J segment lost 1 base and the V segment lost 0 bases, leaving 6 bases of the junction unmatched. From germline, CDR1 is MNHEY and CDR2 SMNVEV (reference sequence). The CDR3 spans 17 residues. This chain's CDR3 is CASSLSTGDRGSYEQYF. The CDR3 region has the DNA TGTGCCAGCAGTTTATCCACTGGGGACAGGGGTTCCTACGAGCAGTACTTC.

The CDR3, as DNA: TGCAGCGTTTCTAGCGGGGGGCCTGAGCAGTTCTTC. Translation gives CSVSSGGPEQFF. The rearrangement joins TRBV29-1 to TRBJ2-1; 11 bases match TRBD2. V was pared by 5 bases and J by 9 bases, with 3 bases of the junction left unmatched. Germline V CDR1 and CDR2: SQVTM, ANQGSEA. The CDR3 runs 12 residues.

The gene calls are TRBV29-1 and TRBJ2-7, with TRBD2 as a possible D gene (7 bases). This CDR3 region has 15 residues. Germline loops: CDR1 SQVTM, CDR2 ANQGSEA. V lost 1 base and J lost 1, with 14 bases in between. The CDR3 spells CSVEGEGENSYEQYF. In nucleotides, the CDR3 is TGCAGCGTTGAAGGGGAGGGGGAGAATTCCTACGAGCAGTACTTC.

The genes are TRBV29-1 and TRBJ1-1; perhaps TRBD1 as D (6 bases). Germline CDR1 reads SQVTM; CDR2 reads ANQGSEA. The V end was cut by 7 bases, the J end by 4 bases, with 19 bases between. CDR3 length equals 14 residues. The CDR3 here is CSAEGGALLTEAFF. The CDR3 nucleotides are TGCAGCGCCGAAGGGGGGGCCTTGCTCACTGAAGCTTTCTTT.

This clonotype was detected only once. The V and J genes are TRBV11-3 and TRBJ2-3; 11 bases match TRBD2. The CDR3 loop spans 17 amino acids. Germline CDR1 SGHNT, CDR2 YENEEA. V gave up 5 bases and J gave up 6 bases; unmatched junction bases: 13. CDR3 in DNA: TGTGCCAGCAGCGAAGCGGTACTAGCGGGGGCGCGGGATACGCAGTATTTT. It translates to CASSEAVLAGARDTQYF.

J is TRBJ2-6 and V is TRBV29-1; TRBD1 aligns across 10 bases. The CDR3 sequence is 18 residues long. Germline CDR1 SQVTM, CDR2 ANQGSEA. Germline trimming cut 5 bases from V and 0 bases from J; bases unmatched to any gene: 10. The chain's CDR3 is CSVPTGGDPRSGANVLTF. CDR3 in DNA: TGCAGCGTTCCGACAGGGGGCGACCCTCGCTCTGGGGCCAACGTCCTGACTTTC.

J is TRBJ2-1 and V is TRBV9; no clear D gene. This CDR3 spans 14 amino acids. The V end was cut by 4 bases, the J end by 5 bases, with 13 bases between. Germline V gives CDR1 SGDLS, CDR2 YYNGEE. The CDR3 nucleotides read TGTGCCAGCAGCCCCCCAGAGAGACACAATGAGCAGTTCTTC. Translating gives CASSPPERHNEQFF.

The CDR3 nucleotides read TGTGCCAGCAGGAACACCGGGGAGCTGTTTTTT. Encoded protein: CASRNTGELFF. The V gene is TRBV7-3, the J gene TRBJ2-2; D not certain. Trimming shortened V by 6 bases and J by 1 base, and 0 bases separated the two germline ends. CDR3 length: 11 residues. Per germline, CDR1 SGHTA and CDR2 FQGTGA.

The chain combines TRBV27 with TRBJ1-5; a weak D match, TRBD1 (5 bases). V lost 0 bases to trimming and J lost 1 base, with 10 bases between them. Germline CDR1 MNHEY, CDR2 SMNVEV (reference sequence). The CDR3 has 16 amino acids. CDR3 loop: CASSLSSGTSNQPQHF. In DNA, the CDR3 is TGTGCCAGCAGTTTATCGTCAGGGACCAGCAATCAGCCCCAGCATTTT.

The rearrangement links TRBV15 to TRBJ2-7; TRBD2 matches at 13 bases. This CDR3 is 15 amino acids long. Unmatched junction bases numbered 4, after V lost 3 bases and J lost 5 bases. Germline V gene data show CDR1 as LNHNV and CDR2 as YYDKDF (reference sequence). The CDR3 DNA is TGTGCCACCAGCAGCGGGACTAGCGGGGAAGACGAGCAGTACTTC. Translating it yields CATSSGTSGEDEQYF.

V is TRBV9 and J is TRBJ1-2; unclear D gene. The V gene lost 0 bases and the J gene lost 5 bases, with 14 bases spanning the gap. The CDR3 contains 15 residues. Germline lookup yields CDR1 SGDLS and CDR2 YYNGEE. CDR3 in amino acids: CASSVDGSRGYGYTF. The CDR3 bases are TGTGCCAGCAGCGTAGATGGGAGCCGCGGGTATGGCTACACCTTC.

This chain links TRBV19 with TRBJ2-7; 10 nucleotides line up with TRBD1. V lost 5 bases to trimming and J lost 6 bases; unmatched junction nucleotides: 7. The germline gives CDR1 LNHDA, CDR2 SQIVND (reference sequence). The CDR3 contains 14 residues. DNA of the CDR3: TGTGCCAGTAGTCCGAGCGACAGGGGGCGCGAGCAGTACTTC. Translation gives CASSPSDRGREQYF.

The CDR3 region is CSARDWSGTANTEAFF. The CDR3 coding sequence is TGCAGTGCTAGAGATTGGTCCGGGACAGCCAACACTGAAGCTTTCTTT. The chain recombines TRBV20-1 with TRBJ1-1; 7 bases map to TRBD1. With 0 bases clipped from V and 2 bases from J, the junction kept 9 bases outside the gene matches. The length of the CDR3 is 16 residues. CDR1 is DFQATT and CDR2 is SNEGSKA in the germline V gene (reference sequence).

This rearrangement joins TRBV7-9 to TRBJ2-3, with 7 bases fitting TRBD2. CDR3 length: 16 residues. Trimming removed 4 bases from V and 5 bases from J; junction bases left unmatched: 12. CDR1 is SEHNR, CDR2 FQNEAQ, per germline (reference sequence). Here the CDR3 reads CASSSGPSGIGDTQYF. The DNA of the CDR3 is TGTGCCAGCAGCTCGGGGCCTAGCGGTATTGGAGATACGCAGTATTTT.

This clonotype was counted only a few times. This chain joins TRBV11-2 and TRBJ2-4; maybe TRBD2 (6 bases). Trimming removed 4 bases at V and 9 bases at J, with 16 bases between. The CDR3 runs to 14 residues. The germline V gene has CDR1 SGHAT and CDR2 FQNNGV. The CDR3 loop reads CASSSSYGGGIQYF. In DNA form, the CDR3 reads TGTGCCAGCAGCTCCTCCTACGGGGGAGGCATTCAGTACTTC.

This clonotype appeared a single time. The CDR3, as DNA: TGTGCCAGCAGTGACGGACAGGGAGCTTTCACAGATACGCAGTATTTT. Translated, it gives CASSDGQGAFTDTQYF. The V gene is TRBV2, the J gene TRBJ2-3; 8 bases agree with TRBD1. After removal of 3 bases from V and 2 bases from J, the junction contained 7 bases not matched to a gene. This CDR3 contains 16 residues. Germline-derived CDR1 and CDR2 are SNHLY and FYNNEI.

In nucleotides, the CDR3 is TGCAGCATCCTGTCTGGCGGCGGGGAGCTGTTTTTT. It encodes CSILSGGGELFF. The genes are TRBV29-1 and TRBJ2-2; D is unresolved. Germline V lookup: CDR1 SQVTM, CDR2 ANQGSEA. CDR3 length equals 12 residues. V was clipped by 8 bases and J by 7 bases, with 14 bases between them.

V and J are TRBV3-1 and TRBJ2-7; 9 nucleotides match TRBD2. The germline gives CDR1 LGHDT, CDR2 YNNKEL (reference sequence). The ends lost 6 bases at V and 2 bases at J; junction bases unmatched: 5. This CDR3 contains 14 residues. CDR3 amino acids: CASRGAGGTYEQYF. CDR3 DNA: TGTGCCAGCAGAGGAGCGGGGGGAACCTACGAGCAGTACTTC.

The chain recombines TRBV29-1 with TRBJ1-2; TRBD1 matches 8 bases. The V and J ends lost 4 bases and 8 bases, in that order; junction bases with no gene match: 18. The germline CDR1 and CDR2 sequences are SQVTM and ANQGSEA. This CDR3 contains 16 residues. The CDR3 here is CSVAPGLTGEGLGYTF. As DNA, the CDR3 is TGCAGCGTTGCCCCCGGCCTGACAGGGGAAGGTTTGGGCTACACCTTC.